This T cell receptor (beta chain) was captured in a study of T cells in narcolepsy. Study information: Enrolled donors included narcolepsy type 1 or type 2 patients and healthy controls.

About this clone itself: The antigen remains unidentified.

Whole-study results and caveats: Comparing one patient's CSF and blood CD4+ clonotypes highlighted HCRT- and TRIB2-specific autoreactive clonotypes. Reportedly, autoreactive clonotypes were serially detected in patients' blood but not controls'.

Measured with immunoSEQ multiplex PCR; TCRdb has only the in-frame clones, and not every one. The table lists about 3,400 clones, 55% to 65% of them singletons. Germline CDR1 is SGDLS and CDR2 is YYNGEE. V trimming: 3 bases; J trimming: 12 bases; junction bases outside the gene matches: 4. The CDR3 contains 12 residues. This receptor was taken from a human donor with narcolepsy. Sequencing was done on a sample of CD45RA- memory CD8+ T cells from PBMCs. The chain carries TRBV9 and TRBJ1-4; 8 bases are a match to TRBD1. The CDR3 reads CASSGQDRELFF. As DNA, the CDR3 is TGTGCCAGCAGCGGGCAGGACAGGGAACTGTTTTTT.